This T cell receptor (beta chain) was retrieved from a study of cytomegalovirus exposure and HLA in healthy donors. Study results and caveats: When the data were analyzed later, several of the most significant clusters appeared to be linked to common viral pathogens.

The primer mix had 60 Vbeta and 13 Jbeta primers. Sequencing was performed with immunoSEQ multiplex PCR; in TCRdb, only in-frame clones are kept and a portion is missing. The table records approximately 170,000 clones, about 69% of them present only once. On this clone itself: Its antigen is not identified.

CDR1 is SGHNT and CDR2 is YENEEA in the germline V gene. The CDR3 extends over 16 amino acids. Trimming took 2 bases from V and 0 from J, leaving 12 bases between them. This TCR came from a man aged 25 to 40 in good health and CMV-seropositive. Material for sequencing was PBMCs. This chain uses TRBV11-3 with TRBJ2-3, with D possibly matching TRBD2 (6 bases). In nucleotides, the CDR3 is TGTGCCAGCAGCTTATCCATCGGGGGTAGCACAGATACGCAGTATTTT. Its translation: CASSLSIGGSTDTQYF.